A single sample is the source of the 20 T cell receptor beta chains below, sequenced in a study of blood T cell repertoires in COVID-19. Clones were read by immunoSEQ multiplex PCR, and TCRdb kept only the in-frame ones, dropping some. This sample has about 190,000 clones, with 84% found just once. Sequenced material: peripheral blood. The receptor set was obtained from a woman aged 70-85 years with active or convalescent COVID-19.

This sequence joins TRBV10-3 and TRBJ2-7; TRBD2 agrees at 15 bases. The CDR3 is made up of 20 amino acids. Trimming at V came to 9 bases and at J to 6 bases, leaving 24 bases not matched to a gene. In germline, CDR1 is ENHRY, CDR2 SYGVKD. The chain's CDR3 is CAIGFPPERGLAGGLVEQYF. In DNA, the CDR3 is TGTGCCATAGGGTTCCCACCTGAGCGGGGACTAGCGGGAGGTTTGGTCGAGCAGTACTTC.

The CDR3 loop reads CASSLTTLGTAYNEQFF. The CDR3, as DNA: TGTGCCAGCAGTCTAACGACCCTGGGGACAGCCTACAATGAGCAGTTCTTC. V and J are TRBV27 and TRBJ2-1; TRBD1 agrees at 7 bases. CDR1 and CDR2 (germline): MNHEY, SMNVEV (reference sequence). The CDR3 consists of 17 residues. Trimming cost V 5 bases and J 2 bases; bases outside gene matches: 12.

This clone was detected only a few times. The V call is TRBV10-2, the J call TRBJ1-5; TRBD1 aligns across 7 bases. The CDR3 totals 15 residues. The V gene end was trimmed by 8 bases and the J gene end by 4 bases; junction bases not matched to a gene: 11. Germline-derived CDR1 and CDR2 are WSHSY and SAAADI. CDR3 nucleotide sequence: TGCGCCAGCGGTGGGGCAGGGGGTAGTAATCAGCCCCAGCATTTT. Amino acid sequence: CASGGAGGSNQPQHF.

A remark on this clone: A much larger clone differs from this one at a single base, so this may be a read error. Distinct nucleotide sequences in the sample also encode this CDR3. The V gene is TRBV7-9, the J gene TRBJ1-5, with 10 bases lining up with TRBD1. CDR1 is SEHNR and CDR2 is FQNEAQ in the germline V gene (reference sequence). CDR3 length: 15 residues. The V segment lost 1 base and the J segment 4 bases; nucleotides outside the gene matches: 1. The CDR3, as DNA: TGTGCCAGCAGCTTAGGGGGACAGGGGAATCAGCCCCAGCATTTT. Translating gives CASSLGGQGNQPQHF.

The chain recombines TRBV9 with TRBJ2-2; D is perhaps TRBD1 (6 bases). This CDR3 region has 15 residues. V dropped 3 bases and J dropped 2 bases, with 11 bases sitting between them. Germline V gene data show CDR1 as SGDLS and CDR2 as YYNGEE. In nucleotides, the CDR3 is TGTGCCAGCAGCGCAAGTGGGACAAACACCGGGGAGCTGTTTTTT. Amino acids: CASSASGTNTGELFF.

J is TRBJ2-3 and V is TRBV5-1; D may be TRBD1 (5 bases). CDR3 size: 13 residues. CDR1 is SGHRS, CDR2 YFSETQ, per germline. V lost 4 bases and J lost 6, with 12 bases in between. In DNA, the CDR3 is TGCGCCAGCAGCATGCCGACAGCCGATACGCAGTATTTT. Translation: CASSMPTADTQYF. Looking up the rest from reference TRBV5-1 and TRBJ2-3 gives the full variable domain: KAGVTQTPRYLIKTRGQQVTLSCSPISGHRSVSWYQQTPGQGLQFLFEYFSETQRNKGNFPGRFSGRQFSNSRSEMNVSTLELGDSALYLCASSMPTADTQYFGPGTRLTVL.

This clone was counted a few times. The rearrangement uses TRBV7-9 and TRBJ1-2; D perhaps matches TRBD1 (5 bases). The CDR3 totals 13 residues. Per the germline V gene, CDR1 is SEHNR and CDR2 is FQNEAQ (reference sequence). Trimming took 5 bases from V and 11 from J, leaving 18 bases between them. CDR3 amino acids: CASSATEEGGYTF. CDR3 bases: TGTGCCAGCAGCGCGACAGAGGAGGGAGGGTACACCTTC.

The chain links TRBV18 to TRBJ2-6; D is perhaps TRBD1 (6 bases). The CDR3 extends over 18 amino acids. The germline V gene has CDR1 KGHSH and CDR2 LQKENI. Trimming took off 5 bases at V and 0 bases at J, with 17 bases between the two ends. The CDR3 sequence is CASSGGLGQTSGANVLTF. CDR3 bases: TGTGCCAGCTCAGGGGGCTTAGGGCAGACCTCTGGGGCCAACGTCCTGACTTTC.

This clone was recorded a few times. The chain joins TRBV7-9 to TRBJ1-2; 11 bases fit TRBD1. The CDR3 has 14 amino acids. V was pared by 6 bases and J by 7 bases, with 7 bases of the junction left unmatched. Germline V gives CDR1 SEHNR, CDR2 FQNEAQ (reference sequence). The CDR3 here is CASSPRGTGGGYTF. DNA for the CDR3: TGTGCCAGCAGTCCCAGAGGGACAGGGGGTGGCTACACCTTC. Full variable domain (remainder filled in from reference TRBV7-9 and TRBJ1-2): DTGVSQNPRHKITKRGQNVTFRCDPISEHNRLYWYRQTLGQGPEFLTYFQNEAQLEKSRLLSDRFSAERPKGSFSTLEIQRTEQGDSAMYLCASSPRGTGGGYTFGSGTRLTVV.

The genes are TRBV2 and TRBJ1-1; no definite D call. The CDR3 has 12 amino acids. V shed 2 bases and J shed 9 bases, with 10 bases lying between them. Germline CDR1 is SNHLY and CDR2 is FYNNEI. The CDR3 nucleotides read TGTGCCAGCAGTGAACCCCAGAGGAAAGCTTTCTTT. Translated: CASSEPQRKAFF. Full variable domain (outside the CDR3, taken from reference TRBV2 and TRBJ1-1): EPEVTQTPSHQVTQMGQEVILRCVPISNHLYFYWYRQILGQKVEFLVSFYNNEISEKSEIFDDQFSVERPDGSNFTLKIRSTKLEDSAMYFCASSEPQRKAFFGQGTRLTVV.

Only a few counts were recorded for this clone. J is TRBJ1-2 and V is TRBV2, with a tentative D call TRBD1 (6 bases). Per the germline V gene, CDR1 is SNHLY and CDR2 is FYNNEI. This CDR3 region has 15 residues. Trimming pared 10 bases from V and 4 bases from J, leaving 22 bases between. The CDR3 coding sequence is TGTGCCACAAAAAGCGGACAGAGCTCTTTCTATGGCTACACCTTC. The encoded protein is CATKSGQSSFYGYTF.

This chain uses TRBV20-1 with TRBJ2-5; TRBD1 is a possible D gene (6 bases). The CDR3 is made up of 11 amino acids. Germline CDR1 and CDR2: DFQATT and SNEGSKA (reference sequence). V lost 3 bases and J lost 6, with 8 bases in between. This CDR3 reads CSARTGKTQYF. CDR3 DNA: TGCAGTGCTAGGACAGGAAAGACCCAGTACTTC.

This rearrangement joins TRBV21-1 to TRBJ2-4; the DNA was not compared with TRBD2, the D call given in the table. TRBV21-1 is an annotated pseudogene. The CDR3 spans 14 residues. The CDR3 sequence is CASSGGAGLNIQYF. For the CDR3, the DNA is TGTGCCAGCAGCGGAGGGGCCGGATTAAACATTCAGTACTTC.

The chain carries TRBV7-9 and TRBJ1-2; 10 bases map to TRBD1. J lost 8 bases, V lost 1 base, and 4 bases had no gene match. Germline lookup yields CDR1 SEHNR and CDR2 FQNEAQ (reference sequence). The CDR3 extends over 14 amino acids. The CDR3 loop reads CASSLETGGVGYTF. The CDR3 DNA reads TGTGCCAGCAGCTTAGAGACAGGGGGCGTGGGCTACACCTTC. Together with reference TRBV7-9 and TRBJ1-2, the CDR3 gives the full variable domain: DTGVSQNPRHKITKRGQNVTFRCDPISEHNRLYWYRQTLGQGPEFLTYFQNEAQLEKSRLLSDRFSAERPKGSFSTLEIQRTEQGDSAMYLCASSLETGGVGYTFGSGTRLTVV.

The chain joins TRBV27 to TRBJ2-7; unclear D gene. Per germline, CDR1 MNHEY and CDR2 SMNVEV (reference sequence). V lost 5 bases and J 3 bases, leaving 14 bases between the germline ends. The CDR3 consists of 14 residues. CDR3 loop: CASSPYDGFYEQYF. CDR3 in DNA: TGTGCCAGCAGTCCGTACGACGGGTTCTACGAGCAGTACTTC.

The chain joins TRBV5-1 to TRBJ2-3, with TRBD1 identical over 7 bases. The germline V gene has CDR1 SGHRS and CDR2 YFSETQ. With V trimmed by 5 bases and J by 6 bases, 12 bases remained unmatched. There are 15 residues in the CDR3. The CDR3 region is CASRLGQPAGDTQYF. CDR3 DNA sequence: TGCGCCAGCAGACTGGGACAGCCCGCTGGGGATACGCAGTATTTT.

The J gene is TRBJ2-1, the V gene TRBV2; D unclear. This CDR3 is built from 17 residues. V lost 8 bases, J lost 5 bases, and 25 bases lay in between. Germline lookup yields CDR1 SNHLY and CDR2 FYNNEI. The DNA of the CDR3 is TGTGCCAGCTTACATAATGTTGGGCCACCTCCCCACAATGAGCAGTTCTTC. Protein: CASLHNVGPPPHNEQFF.

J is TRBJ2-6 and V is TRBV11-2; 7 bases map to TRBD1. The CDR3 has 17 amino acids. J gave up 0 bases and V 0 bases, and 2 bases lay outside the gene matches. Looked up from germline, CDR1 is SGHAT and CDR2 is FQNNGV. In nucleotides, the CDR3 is TGTGCCAGCAGCTTAGAACAGGGGATCTCTGGGGCCAACGTCCTGACTTTC. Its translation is CASSLEQGISGANVLTF.

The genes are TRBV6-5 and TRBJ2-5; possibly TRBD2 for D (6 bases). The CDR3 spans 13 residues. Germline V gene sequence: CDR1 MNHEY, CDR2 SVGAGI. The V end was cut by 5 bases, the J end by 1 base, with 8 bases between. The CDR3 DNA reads TGTGCCAGCAGTAGGGGACTCCAAGAGACCCAGTACTTC. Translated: CASSRGLQETQYF.

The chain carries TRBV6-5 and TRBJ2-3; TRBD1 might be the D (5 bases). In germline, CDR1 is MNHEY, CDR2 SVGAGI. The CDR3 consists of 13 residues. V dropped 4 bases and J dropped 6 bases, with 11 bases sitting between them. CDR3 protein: CASSLGLGDTQYF. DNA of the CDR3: TGTGCCAGCAGTTTGGGGCTGGGGGATACGCAGTATTTT.